This is a list of T cell receptor beta chains from one sample in a study of T-cell memory formation after mild COVID-19. TCRdb itself ran the 5' RACE reads through MiXCR, one entry per CDR3 protein. The repertoire has nearly 200,000 distinct CDR3 sequences, approximately 16% of them found once; the top ten carry 2.4%. Sequencing was done on a sample of PBMCs or a T cell subset sorted from them (not recorded which). The receptor set was obtained from an adult woman who had mild COVID-19 (a few samples of this study predate the infection). Cell type and time point are not known. The conserved cysteine and the conserved F or W are not part of the CDR3 here.

j_call v_call cdr3_aa
TRBJ2-1 TRBV10-3 AITEASSYNEQF
TRBJ2-7 TRBV20-1 SARGTSGGAHEQY
TRBJ1-2 TRBV7-3 ASSSGQGRWVDYT
TRBJ2-3 TRBV24-1 ATSAFGGLAGQTDTQY
TRBJ1-1 TRBV9 ASSPWTGREAF
TRBJ2-7 TRBV7-2 ASSLRNEQY
TRBJ2-3 TRBV10-3 ATARLAGTTSTDTQY
TRBJ2-7 TRBV7-8 ASSLGSGQGYEQY
TRBJ2-1 TRBV6-2/TRBV6-3 ASAGTLIITYNEQF
TRBJ2-3 TRBV4-1 ASSSGGVADTQY
TRBJ2-1 TRBV6-5 ASSYGGPEREQF
TRBJ2-1 TRBV5-6 ASSLGIQAEQF
TRBJ2-7 TRBV28 ASSTTLAEASYEQY
TRBJ1-6 TRBV12-3/TRBV12-4 ASSFTGWNSPLH
TRBJ2-7 TRBV3-1 ASSQRGGYEQY
TRBJ2-5 TRBV12-3/TRBV12-4 ASSLRGQGEPQY
TRBJ2-4 TRBV20-1 SARKSDNIQY
TRBJ2-5 TRBV20-1 SASPGTQY
TRBJ2-7 TRBV7-2 ASSSFGTGYYEQY
TRBJ2-2 TRBV15 ATGSVFGELF
TRBJ1-2 TRBV7-3 ASSPSLFFSGTGEGERRGYT
TRBJ2-2 TRBV12-3/TRBV12-4 ASSLTSTNTGELF
TRBJ2-7 TRBV20-1 SARDRGDSYEQY
TRBJ2-7 TRBV7-2 ASSQGQWSYEQY
TRBJ1-1 TRBV7-8 ASSGGTGIMNTEAF
TRBJ2-7 TRBV5-1 ASQNREKDEQY
TRBJ2-6 TRBV6-5 ASRETGSGANVLT
TRBJ2-6 TRBV6-2/TRBV6-3 ASSYGQGSSSGANVLT
TRBJ1-1 TRBV7-2 ASSRDRATEAF
TRBJ2-5 TRBV27 ASSFNFGRGARETQY
TRBJ1-1 TRBV7-2 ASSSLWGGGTEAF
TRBJ1-2 TRBV4-1 ASSQEAGGLGYT
TRBJ1-5 TRBV12-3/TRBV12-4 ASSFTDTNQPQH
TRBJ2-3 TRBV7-2 ATRPPGDTQY
TRBJ2-7 TRBV15 ATSRDPNSYEQY
TRBJ2-3 TRBV2 ASSHVSSGGPTDTQY
TRBJ1-2 TRBV20-1 SAHPRQGLGGDYGYT
TRBJ2-1 TRBV27 ASSLLGTASYNEQF
TRBJ1-5 TRBV12-3/TRBV12-4 ASSFRRTNQPQH
TRBJ2-7 TRBV20-1 SAGQDSYEQY
TRBJ2-3 TRBV7-3 ASSLTGTSFPDTQY
TRBJ2-1 TRBV20-1 SARDPSGQHNEQF
TRBJ1-1 TRBV12-3/TRBV12-4 ASSFQGGTEAF
TRBJ2-3 TRBV7-2 ASSLDIPGTQY
TRBJ1-1 TRBV30 AWNPGNRAGRAF
TRBJ2-1 TRBV9 ASSPGFGSYNEQF
TRBJ2-1 TRBV20-1 SARAAGPLENEQF
TRBJ2-2 TRBV7-3 ASRLGGTLNTGELF